The present T cell receptor (beta chain) was sequenced within a study of regulatory and conventional T cells in RAG deficiency. Study findings and constraints: Patient subsets had shorter CDR3s; Omenn Treg-Tconv overlap exceeded 90%. RAG-deficient patients showed markedly lower Shannon entropy and higher Simpson indices than control T-cell subsets. Other subsets showed 9.5 to 10-fold reductions, but Treg unique TCR beta sequences fell 95 to 100-fold in these patients.

Concerning this clone itself: Its antigen remains unidentified.

The data were produced by immunoSEQ multiplex PCR, yet TCRdb's version contains in-frame clones alone and is incomplete. The table has about 30,000 clones, more than 90% seen once. Genomic DNA came from blood conventional CD4+ T cells gated CD25-low CD127-high. CDR1 SGDLS and CDR2 YYNGEE come from the germline V gene. The CDR3 extends over 15 amino acids. The J segment lost 1 base and the V segment lost 3 bases, leaving 6 bases of the junction unmatched. The same sample was also studied in work on regulatory T cells. This second report adds: The primer mix had 52 TRBV and 13 TRBJ primers.

The sample comprised CD25- CD4+ T cells sorted from blood. The sequence was obtained from a human donor in good health. The gene calls are TRBV9 and TRBJ1-1; 7 bases align to TRBD1. The CDR3 sequence: CASSAGQVPNTEAFF. The CDR3 bases are TGTGCCAGCAGCGCCGGACAGGTTCCGAACACTGAAGCTTTCTTT.